Reported below is one T cell receptor (beta chain). The data derive from a study of CD8 T cells in Susac syndrome. The RNA, about 0.45 to 1 ug, was put through reverse transcription using random hexamers. Across 54 Vbeta and 13 Jbeta, TCR beta CDR3 was amplified with immunoSEQ multiplex PCR. TCRdb analysed the immunoSEQ multiplex PCR reads with MiXCR anew, one entry per CDR3 protein. The sample shows approximately 140,000 distinct CDR3 sequences, 85% to 95% of them seen only once. V gave up 3 bases and J gave up 6 bases; unmatched junction bases: 12. The germline gives CDR1 GTSNPN, CDR2 SVGIG (reference sequence). CDR3 size: 15 residues. The authors carried out high-throughput sequencing of TCR beta. They applied it to CD8+ and CD4+ T cells obtained from blood. Negative magnetic isolation gave CD8+ and CD4+ cells; FACS enriched CD8+ TEMRA.

The clonotype was recovered from a human donor with multiple sclerosis. This chain joins TRBV30 and TRBJ1-2; 8 nucleotides match TRBD1. What was sequenced was CD4+ T cells from PBMCs. The DNA for the CDR3 is TGTGCCTGGAGCGCCCGACCAGGGGGCTTGGATGGCTACACCTTC. It codes for CAWSARPGGLDGYTF.